The 14 T cell receptor beta chains reported below all come from one sample, sequenced in a study of blood T cell repertoires in COVID-19. This table comes from immunoSEQ multiplex PCR, and its TCRdb copy is limited to in-frame clones, with some not included. The table lists tens of thousands of clones, about 76% of them singletons, with around 40% in the top ten. Sequencing was carried out using peripheral blood. The receptor source for this set is an elderly man with acute or convalescent COVID-19.

CDR3 DNA sequence: TGTGCCAGCTCACCACCGAACAGGGGAACCTACAATGAGCAGTTCTTC. It is translated as CASSPPNRGTYNEQFF. This rearrangement joins TRBV18 to TRBJ2-1, with 7 bases matching TRBD1. The CDR3 length is 16 residues. Trimming at V came to 0 bases and at J to 2 bases, leaving 4 bases not matched to a gene. Germline CDR1 is KGHSH and CDR2 is LQKENI. Full variable domain (outside the CDR3, taken from reference TRBV18 and TRBJ2-1): NAGVMQNPRHLVRRRGQEARLRCSPMKGHSHVYWYRQLPEEGLKFMVYLQKENIIDESGMPKERFSAEFPKEGPSILRIQQVVRGDSAAYFCASSPPNRGTYNEQFFGPGTRLTVL.

J is TRBJ1-1 and V is TRBV5-1; maybe TRBD1 (5 bases). Germline values: CDR1 SGHRS, CDR2 YFSETQ. This CDR3 is built from 15 residues. With 4 bases removed from V and 5 bases from J, the gap between germline ends came to 18 bases. CDR3 protein: CASSIMEGLRTEAFF. The CDR3 DNA follows: TGCGCCAGCAGCATTATGGAGGGGCTGAGGACTGAAGCTTTCTTT.

The CDR3 loop reads CASSLDRVSGYTF. As DNA, the CDR3 is TGTGCCAGCAGCTTAGACAGGGTGAGCGGCTACACCTTC. The V gene is TRBV7-2, the J gene TRBJ1-2; a weak D match, TRBD1 (6 bases). In germline, CDR1 is SGHTA, CDR2 FQGNSA. V was trimmed by 1 base and J by 8 bases, leaving 11 bases between them. CDR3 size: 13 residues.

CDR3 loop: CASSRWAQETQYF. The DNA of the CDR3 is TGCGCCAGCAGCAGGTGGGCCCAAGAGACCCAGTACTTC. The genes are TRBV5-1 and TRBJ2-5; D is unclear. CDR1 is SGHRS, CDR2 YFSETQ, per germline. Trimming cost V 4 bases and J 1 base, with 8 bases left between them. This CDR3 spans 13 amino acids. Filled out from reference TRBV5-1 and TRBJ2-5, the complete variable domain reads KAGVTQTPRYLIKTRGQQVTLSCSPISGHRSVSWYQQTPGQGLQFLFEYFSETQRNKGNFPGRFSGRQFSNSRSEMNVSTLELGDSALYLCASSRWAQETQYFGPGTRLLVL.

J is TRBJ2-2 and V is TRBV7-9; TRBD2 aligns across 8 bases. The germline V gene has CDR1 SEHNR and CDR2 FQNEAQ (reference sequence). V was pared by 5 bases and J by 5 bases, with 10 bases of the junction left unmatched. The CDR3 is 16 residues long. CDR3 sequence reads: CASSRPGLVGTGELFF. CDR3 bases: TGTGCCAGCAGCCGTCCGGGACTAGTCGGAACCGGGGAGCTGTTTTTT.

V and J are TRBV5-1 and TRBJ2-7; TRBD1 might be the D (5 bases). The germline V gene encodes CDR1 SGHRS and CDR2 YFSETQ. The CDR3 runs to 13 residues. V dropped 0 bases and J dropped 6 bases, with 10 bases sitting between them. CDR3: CASSLDSQGEQYF. The CDR3 coding sequence is TGCGCCAGCAGCTTGGACAGCCAGGGCGAGCAGTACTTC.

This clone was seen only a few times. The chain is built from TRBV6-2 or TRBV6-3 and TRBJ1-2; D is perhaps TRBD1 (5 bases). Germline CDR1 MNHEY, CDR2 SVGEGT. V was clipped by 0 bases and J by 4 bases, with 12 bases between them. The CDR3 extends over 15 amino acids. CDR3 residues: CASSYSPRAPYGYTF. In DNA, the CDR3 is TGTGCCAGCAGTTACTCGCCCAGGGCTCCCTATGGCTACACCTTC.

The chain carries TRBV19 and TRBJ2-1; the D gene is possibly TRBD1 (7 bases). The CDR3 has 18 amino acids. V lost 5 bases, J lost 3 bases, and 23 bases lay in between. CDR1 and CDR2 (germline): LNHDA, SQIVND (reference sequence). DNA for the CDR3: TGTGCCAGTAGTCAATCAGGGGGTAGCGGTCTATACTACAATGAGCAGTTCTTC. It yields the protein CASSQSGGSGLYYNEQFF.

The CDR3 sequence is CAISESYGQNTEAFF. The CDR3 bases are TGTGCCATCAGTGAGTCTTACGGACAGAACACTGAAGCTTTCTTT. The chain couples TRBV10-3 to TRBJ1-1, with D tentatively TRBD1 (5 bases). This CDR3 has 15 amino acids. V was trimmed by 0 bases and J by 1 base, leaving 9 bases between them. Germline V gene sequence: CDR1 ENHRY, CDR2 SYGVKD.

This chain links TRBV28 with TRBJ1-2; a possible D gene is TRBD1 (6 bases). The germline V gene encodes CDR1 MDHEN and CDR2 SYDVKM. The CDR3 totals 14 residues. V lost 6 bases and J lost 2, with 13 bases in between. The CDR3 protein is CASRPGQPNYGYTF. The CDR3 nucleotides read TGTGCCAGCAGACCCGGACAGCCCAACTATGGCTACACCTTC.

The chain couples TRBV7-3 to TRBJ2-2; possible D gene TRBD2, 6 bases. Germline loops: CDR1 SGHTA, CDR2 FQGTGA. Trimming took 2 bases from V and 4 from J, leaving 11 bases between them. The CDR3 loop spans 15 amino acids. The CDR3 DNA reads as TGTGCCAGCAGCTTAGGGGGGAGCTCCACCGGGGAGCTGTTTTTT. As protein: CASSLGGSSTGELFF.

Only a few counts were recorded for this clone. The V gene is TRBV5-4, the J gene TRBJ1-1; possibly TRBD1 for D (5 bases). CDR1 and CDR2 (germline): SGHNT, YYREEE (reference sequence). Between the trimmed V and J ends, which lost 3 bases and 2 bases, there was a span of 11 bases. The CDR3 contains 14 residues. This chain's CDR3 is CASSSTGTNTEAFF. DNA for the CDR3: TGTGCCAGCAGCTCTACCGGGACTAACACTGAAGCTTTCTTT.

The chain recombines TRBV27 with TRBJ2-7, with TRBD2 matching 7 bases. V shed 6 bases and J 0 bases; nucleotides not matched to a gene: 8. This CDR3 has 15 amino acids. Per the germline V gene, CDR1 is MNHEY and CDR2 is SMNVEV (reference sequence). The CDR3 DNA follows: TGTGCCAGCAGGGTTACGGGGGGTACCTCCTACGAGCAGTACTTC. This gives the protein CASRVTGGTSYEQYF.

This chain uses TRBV7-9 with TRBJ1-1; the D gene is possibly TRBD1 (6 bases). V lost 2 bases, J lost 6 bases, and 19 bases lay in between. The CDR3 consists of 16 residues. The germline V gene encodes CDR1 SEHNR and CDR2 FQNEAQ (reference sequence). The DNA for the CDR3 is TGTGCCAGCAGCTTATGGGGAGGGCAGGGGATCCCTGAAGCTTTCTTT. Amino acids: CASSLWGGQGIPEAFF.